These 19 T cell receptor beta chains were all obtained from the same sample, sequenced in a study of cytomegalovirus exposure and HLA in healthy donors. Primers for the PCR totalled 60 Vbeta and 13 Jbeta. Only in-frame clones appear in the TCRdb table, and some are missing; sequencing was by immunoSEQ multiplex PCR. The repertoire holds roughly 140,000 clones, with over 75% as singletons. Sequenced input: PBMCs. The source is a male donor in good health and CMV-seronegative.

The chain recombines TRBV19 with TRBJ1-3; D gene uncertain. In germline, CDR1 is LNHDA, CDR2 SQIVND (reference sequence). V lost 6 bases, J lost 0 bases, and 15 bases lay in between. This CDR3 spans 16 amino acids. CDR3 sequence reads: CASSEVRSSSGNTIYF. In DNA, the CDR3 is TGTGCCAGTAGCGAGGTCCGATCGAGCTCTGGAAACACCATATATTTT.

The genes are TRBV18 and TRBJ1-5; 7 bases agree with TRBD1. CDR1 and CDR2 from the germline V gene are KGHSH and LQKENI. The CDR3 covers 16 residues. Trimming removed 3 bases from V and 3 bases from J; junction bases left unmatched: 8. This chain's CDR3 is CASSPYETGFNQPQHF. For the CDR3, the DNA is TGTGCCAGCTCACCGTACGAGACAGGGTTCAATCAGCCCCAGCATTTT.

The J gene is TRBJ1-3, the V gene TRBV4-3; D is ambiguous. CDR3 length equals 15 residues. The germline V gene encodes CDR1 LGHNA and CDR2 YSLEER. V gave up 0 bases and J gave up 1 base, with 7 bases separating them. For the CDR3, the DNA is TGCGCCAGCAGCCAAGACGGGGAGTCTGGAAACACCATATATTTT. Protein sequence: CASSQDGESGNTIYF.

The V and J genes are TRBV6-4 and TRBJ2-2; D not resolved. With 3 bases removed from V and 3 bases from J, the gap between germline ends came to 11 bases. Germline assignment: CDR1 MRHNA and CDR2 SNTAGT. The CDR3 spans 15 residues. CDR3 coding DNA: TGTGCCAGCAGTGAGATAGCCGGCGACACCGGGGAGCTGTTTTTT. Amino acid sequence: CASSEIAGDTGELFF.

This chain links TRBV6-5 with TRBJ1-1, with no clear D. The V gene's germline CDR1 is MNHEY and CDR2 SVGAGI. V lost 6 bases to trimming and J lost 3 bases, with 8 bases between them. The CDR3 totals 12 residues. The CDR3 reads CASREGYTEAFF. CDR3 nucleotide sequence: TGTGCCAGCAGGGAGGGATACACTGAAGCTTTCTTT.

The genes are TRBV11-2 and TRBJ2-7, with 7 positions matching TRBD1. Germline V CDR1 and CDR2: SGHAT, FQNNGV. The CDR3 covers 15 residues. V trimming: 3 bases; J trimming: 0 bases; junction bases outside the gene matches: 5. The CDR3 protein is CASSFTTGTSYEQYF. The CDR3 bases are TGTGCCAGCAGCTTTACGACAGGGACCTCCTACGAGCAGTACTTC. The full variable domain, in which reference TRBV11-2 and TRBJ2-7 provide the parts outside the CDR3, is EAGVAQSPRYKIIEKRQSVAFWCNPISGHATLYWYQQILGQGPKLLIQFQNNGVVDDSQLPKDRFSAERLKGVDSTLKIQPAKLEDSAVYLCASSFTTGTSYEQYFGPGTRLTVT.

The chain has TRBV10-3 and TRBJ1-3; 8 bases are a match to TRBD1. This CDR3 comprises 14 residues. Germline trimming cut 6 bases from V and 2 bases from J; bases unmatched to any gene: 3. Per germline, CDR1 ENHRY and CDR2 SYGVKD. CDR3 in DNA: TGTGCCATCAGAAAGACAGGGGCTGGAAACACCATATATTTT. It encodes CAIRKTGAGNTIYF.

The chain has TRBV5-5 and TRBJ1-5; a possible D gene is TRBD1 (5 bases). The length of the CDR3 is 15 residues. Trimming took 0 bases from V and 4 from J, leaving 11 bases between them. Per the germline V gene, CDR1 is SGHKS and CDR2 is YYEKEE (reference sequence). The CDR3 loop is CASSLGQGSNQPQHF. CDR3 in DNA: TGTGCCAGCAGCTTGGGGCAGGGTAGTAATCAGCCCCAGCATTTT.

The chain couples TRBV10-3 to TRBJ2-1; 7 nucleotides agree with TRBD2. The junction had 11 bases not matched to a gene; V was cut back by 4 bases and J by 8 bases. This CDR3 region has 15 residues. Germline CDR1 is ENHRY and CDR2 is SYGVKD. CDR3 region: CAISVSSGGRDEQFF. The CDR3 nucleotides are TGTGCCATCAGTGTATCTAGTGGAGGGAGGGATGAGCAGTTCTTC.

V gene TRBV28 combines with J gene TRBJ1-1, with D perhaps TRBD1 (5 bases). In germline, CDR1 is MDHEN, CDR2 SYDVKM. This CDR3 comprises 12 residues. V lost 6 bases to trimming and J lost 5 bases, with 10 bases between them. Here the CDR3 reads CASRQGSTEAFF. The CDR3 DNA follows: TGTGCCAGCAGGCAGGGTTCGACTGAAGCTTTCTTT.

V is TRBV30 and J is TRBJ2-4; 7 bases are a match to TRBD2. The CDR3 covers 12 residues. CDR1 and CDR2 (germline): GTSNPN, SVGIG (reference sequence). V was pared by 7 bases and J by 6 bases, with 6 bases of the junction left unmatched. Here the CDR3 reads CAFDLAGNIQYF. As DNA, the CDR3 is TGTGCCTTTGACTTAGCGGGAAACATTCAGTACTTC.

The V call is TRBV7-8, the J call TRBJ1-6; D not certain. Looked up from germline, CDR1 is SGHVS and CDR2 is FQNEAQ. The CDR3 totals 16 residues. V was shortened by 0 bases and J by 8 bases, with 14 bases between the two germline ends. The CDR3 loop is CASSLAWSKSDSPLHF. The CDR3 region has the DNA TGTGCCAGCAGCTTAGCTTGGTCCAAAAGCGATTCACCCCTCCACTTT. Together with reference TRBV7-8 and TRBJ1-6, the CDR3 gives the full variable domain: GAGVSQSPRYKVAKRGQDVALRCDPISGHVSLFWYQQALGQGPEFLTYFQNEAQLDKSGLPSDRFFAERPEGSVSTLKIQRTQQEDSAVYLCASSLAWSKSDSPLHFGNGTRLTVT.

The V call is TRBV9, the J call TRBJ2-1; 9 nucleotides align to TRBD2. Germline V gene data show CDR1 as SGDLS and CDR2 as YYNGEE. The ends lost 4 bases at V and 3 bases at J; junction bases unmatched: 14. This CDR3 has 18 amino acids. CDR3 bases: TGTGCCAGCAGCCCCCACCCCCCTAGCGGGGTATACTACAATGAGCAGTTCTTC. This translates into CASSPHPPSGVYYNEQFF.

This clone was detected only once. The chain is built from TRBV18 and TRBJ2-7; D unclear. V lost 2 bases, J lost 5 bases, and 10 bases lay in between. CDR1 and CDR2 from the germline V gene are KGHSH and LQKENI. The CDR3 has 13 residues. As DNA, the CDR3 is TGTGCCAGCTCACCATTAGCTGGCGACGAGCAGTACTTC. Translating gives CASSPLAGDEQYF.

A single count supports this clone. CDR3 sequence reads: CASSPDRRVAYGYTF. The CDR3 DNA reads TGTGCCAGTAGCCCGGACAGAAGAGTCGCCTATGGCTACACCTTC. This chain connects TRBV19 to TRBJ1-2; D perhaps matches TRBD1 (6 bases). Trimming shortened V by 6 bases and J by 4 bases, and 18 bases separated the two germline ends. Germline CDR1 is LNHDA and CDR2 is SQIVND (reference sequence). The CDR3 is made up of 15 amino acids.

On this clone: Other DNA sequences in the sample encode the same CDR3. This chain uses TRBV5-8 with TRBJ2-3; tentatively, D is TRBD1 (6 bases). The CDR3 is made up of 15 amino acids. Germline CDR1 SGHTS, CDR2 YDEGEE. Trimming removed 0 bases from V and 2 bases from J, with 10 bases in between. The CDR3 coding sequence is TGTGCCAGCAGCTTGGGGCAGGGGTCCACAGATACGCAGTATTTT. Protein: CASSLGQGSTDTQYF.

The chain employs TRBV5-6 and TRBJ1-5; D might be TRBD1 (5 bases). The V gene's germline CDR1 is SGHDT and CDR2 YYEEEE. V lost 0 bases to trimming and J lost 2 bases, with 15 bases between them. The CDR3 length is 17 residues. The CDR3 DNA follows: TGTGCCAGCAGCTTGGCCGGGGGGGGTGCGGGCAATCAGCCCCAGCATTTT. Protein product: CASSLAGGGAGNQPQHF. Combining the CDR3 with reference TRBV5-6 and TRBJ1-5 gives the whole variable domain DAGVTQSPTHLIKTRGQQVTLRCSPKSGHDTVSWYQQALGQGPQFIFQYYEEEERQRGNFPDRFSGHQFPNYSSELNVNALLLGDSALYLCASSLAGGGAGNQPQHFGDGTRLSIL.

The V and J genes are TRBV5-6 and TRBJ2-1; 8 nucleotides agree with TRBD2. Germline V gives CDR1 SGHDT, CDR2 YYEEEE. V shed 3 bases, J shed 1 base, and the junction held 3 bases outside the gene matches. CDR3 length equals 15 residues. Here the CDR3 DNA reads TGTGCCAGCAGCTCGCGGGGGGAGTCCTACAATGAGCAGTTCTTC. This sequence encodes CASSSRGESYNEQFF.

This rearrangement joins TRBV7-2 to TRBJ2-7; D is perhaps TRBD2 (6 bases). The CDR3 sequence is 14 residues long. V shed 1 base and J shed 2 bases, with 9 bases lying between them. CDR1 SGHTA and CDR2 FQGNSA come from the germline V gene. CDR3 nucleotide sequence: TGTGCCAGCAGCTTAGGTCCTAGCGCCTACGAGCAGTACTTC. It is translated as CASSLGPSAYEQYF.